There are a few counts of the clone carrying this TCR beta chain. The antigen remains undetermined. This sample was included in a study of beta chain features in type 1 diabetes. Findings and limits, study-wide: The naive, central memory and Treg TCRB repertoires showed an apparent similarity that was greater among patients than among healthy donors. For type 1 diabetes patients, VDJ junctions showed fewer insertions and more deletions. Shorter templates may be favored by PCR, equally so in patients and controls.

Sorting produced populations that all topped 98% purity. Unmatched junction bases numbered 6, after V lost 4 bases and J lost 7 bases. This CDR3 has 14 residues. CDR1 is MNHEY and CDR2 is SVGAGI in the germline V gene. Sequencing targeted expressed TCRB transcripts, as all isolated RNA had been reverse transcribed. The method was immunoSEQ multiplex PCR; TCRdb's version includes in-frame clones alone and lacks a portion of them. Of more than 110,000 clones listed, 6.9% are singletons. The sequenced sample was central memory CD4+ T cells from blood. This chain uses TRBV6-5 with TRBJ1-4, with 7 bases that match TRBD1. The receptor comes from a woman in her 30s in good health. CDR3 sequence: CASSSPRQGEKLFF. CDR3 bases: TGTGCCAGCAGTTCCCCTAGACAGGGTGAAAAACTGTTTTTT.